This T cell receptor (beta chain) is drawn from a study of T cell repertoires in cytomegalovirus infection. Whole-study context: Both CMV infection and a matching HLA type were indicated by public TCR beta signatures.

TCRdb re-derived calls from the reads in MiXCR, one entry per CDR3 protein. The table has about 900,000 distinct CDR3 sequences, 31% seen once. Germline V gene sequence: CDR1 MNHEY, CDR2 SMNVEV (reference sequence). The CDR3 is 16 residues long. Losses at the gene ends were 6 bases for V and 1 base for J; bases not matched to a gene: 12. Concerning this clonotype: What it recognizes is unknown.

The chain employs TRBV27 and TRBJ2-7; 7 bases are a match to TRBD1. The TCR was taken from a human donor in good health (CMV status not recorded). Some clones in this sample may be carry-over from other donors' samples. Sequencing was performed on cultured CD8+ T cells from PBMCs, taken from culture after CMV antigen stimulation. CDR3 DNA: TGTGCCAGCAGCATCACCGGGACAGATTATTCCTACGAGCAGTACTTC. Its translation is CASSITGTDYSYEQYF.